The present TCR beta chain was sequenced within a study of cytomegalovirus exposure and HLA in healthy donors. Findings of the study overall: Researchers catalogued approximately 170 TCR beta chains as cytomegalovirus-associated.

Primers: 60 Vbeta forward and 13 Jbeta reverse. Generated by immunoSEQ multiplex PCR, the TCRdb table keeps only in-frame clones and is missing some. The sample lists nearly 200,000 clones, 75% to 90% occurring once. This clone was observed a handful of times. Antigen: not known. The germline CDR1 and CDR2 sequences are MGHRA and YSYEKL. V lost 1 base to trimming and J lost 4 bases, with 21 bases between them. The CDR3 is 18 amino acids. This sequence originates from a woman between 45 and 65 years old in good health and CMV-seropositive. The chain links TRBV4-1 to TRBJ2-3; D may be TRBD2 (6 bases). Sequencing was done on a sample of PBMCs. As DNA, the CDR3 is TGCGCCAGCAGCCAAGGTTTCGGGAGTAACCGAATTTCAGATACGCAGTATTTT. As protein: CASSQGFGSNRISDTQYF.